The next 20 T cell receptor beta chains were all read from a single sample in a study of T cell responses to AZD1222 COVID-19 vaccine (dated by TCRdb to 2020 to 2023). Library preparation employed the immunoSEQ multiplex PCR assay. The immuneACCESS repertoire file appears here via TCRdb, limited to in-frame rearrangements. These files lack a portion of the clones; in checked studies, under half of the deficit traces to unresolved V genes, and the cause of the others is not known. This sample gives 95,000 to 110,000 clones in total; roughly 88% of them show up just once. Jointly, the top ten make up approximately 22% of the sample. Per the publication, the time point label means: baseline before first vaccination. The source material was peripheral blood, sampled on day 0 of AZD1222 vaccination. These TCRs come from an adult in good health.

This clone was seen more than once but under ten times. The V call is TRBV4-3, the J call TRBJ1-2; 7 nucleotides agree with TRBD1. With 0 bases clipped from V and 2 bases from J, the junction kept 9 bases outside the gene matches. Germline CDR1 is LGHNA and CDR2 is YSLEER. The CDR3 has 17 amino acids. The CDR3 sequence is CASSQDPDGTDNYGYTF. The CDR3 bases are TGCGCCAGCAGCCAAGATCCTGACGGGACAGACAACTATGGCTACACCTTC.

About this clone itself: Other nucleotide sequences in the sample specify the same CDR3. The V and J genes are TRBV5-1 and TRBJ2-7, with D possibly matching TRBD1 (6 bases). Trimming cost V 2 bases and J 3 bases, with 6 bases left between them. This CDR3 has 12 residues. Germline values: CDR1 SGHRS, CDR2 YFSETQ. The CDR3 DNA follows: TGCGCCAGCAGCTTACAGGGCTACGAGCAGTACTTC. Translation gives CASSLQGYEQYF.

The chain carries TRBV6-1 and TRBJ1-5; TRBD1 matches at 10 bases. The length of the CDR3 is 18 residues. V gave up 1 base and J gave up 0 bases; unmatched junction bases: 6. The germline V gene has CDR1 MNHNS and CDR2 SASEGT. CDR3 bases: TGTGCCAGCAGTGAAGTCGGGACAGGGGCATATAGCAATCAGCCCCAGCATTTT. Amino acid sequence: CASSEVGTGAYSNQPQHF.

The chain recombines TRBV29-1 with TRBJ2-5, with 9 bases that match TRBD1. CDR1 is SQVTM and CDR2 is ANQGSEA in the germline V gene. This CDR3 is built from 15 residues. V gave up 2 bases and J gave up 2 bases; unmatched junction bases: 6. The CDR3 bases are TGCAGCGTTGAACCGACAGGGGGGGCTCAAGAGACCCAGTACTTC. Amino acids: CSVEPTGGAQETQYF. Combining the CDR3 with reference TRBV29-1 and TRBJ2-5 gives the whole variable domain SAVISQKPSRDICQRGTSLTIQCQVDSQVTMMFWYRQQPGQSLTLIATANQGSEATYESGFVIDKFPISRPNLTFSTLTVSNMSPEDSSIYLCSVEPTGGAQETQYFGPGTRLLVL.

The CDR3 nucleotides are TGTGCCAGCAGCTTATGGGCGGGCACCTACGAGCAGTACTTC. It encodes CASSLWAGTYEQYF. The V and J genes are TRBV7-2 and TRBJ2-7; D is possibly TRBD2 (5 bases). V was cut by 2 bases and J by 2 bases, with 10 bases left in between. The CDR3 is 14 amino acids. The germline CDR1 and CDR2 sequences are SGHTA and FQGNSA.

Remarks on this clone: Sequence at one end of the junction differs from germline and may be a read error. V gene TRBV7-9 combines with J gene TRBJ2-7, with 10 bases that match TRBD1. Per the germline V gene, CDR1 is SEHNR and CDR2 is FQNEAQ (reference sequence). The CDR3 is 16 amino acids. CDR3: CVSSFGGTGDLYEQYF. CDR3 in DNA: TGTGTCAGCAGCTTCGGCGGGACAGGGGACCTCTACGAGCAGTACTTC.

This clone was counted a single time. The DNA of the CDR3 is TGCAGCGTTGGGGGGGCAAATCAGCCCCAGCATTTT. The encoded protein is CSVGGANQPQHF. The J gene is TRBJ1-5, the V gene TRBV29-1, with TRBD1 as a possible D gene (6 bases). V was shortened by 4 bases and J by 4 bases, with 8 bases between the two germline ends. Germline values: CDR1 SQVTM, CDR2 ANQGSEA. This CDR3 comprises 12 residues.

The CDR3 spells CASKLRTGGVSNQPQHF. DNA for the CDR3: TGTGCCAGCAAACTCCGGACAGGGGGTGTAAGCAATCAGCCCCAGCATTTT. The chain uses TRBV7-9 and TRBJ1-5, with 10 bases that match TRBD1. Trimming removed 7 bases from V and 1 base from J; junction bases left unmatched: 10. The CDR3 totals 17 residues. From germline, CDR1 is SEHNR and CDR2 FQNEAQ (reference sequence). The full variable domain, with the rest looked up from reference TRBV7-9 and TRBJ1-5, is DTGVSQNPRHKITKRGQNVTFRCDPISEHNRLYWYRQTLGQGPEFLTYFQNEAQLEKSRLLSDRFSAERPKGSFSTLEIQRTEQGDSAMYLCASKLRTGGVSNQPQHFGDGTRLSIL.

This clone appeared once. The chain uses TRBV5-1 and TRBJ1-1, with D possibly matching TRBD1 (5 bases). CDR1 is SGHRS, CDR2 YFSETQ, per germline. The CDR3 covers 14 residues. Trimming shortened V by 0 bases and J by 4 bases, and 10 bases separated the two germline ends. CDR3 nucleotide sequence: TGCGCCAGCAGCTTGGGGAGCGGGGGCACTGAAGCTTTCTTT. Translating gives CASSLGSGGTEAFF.

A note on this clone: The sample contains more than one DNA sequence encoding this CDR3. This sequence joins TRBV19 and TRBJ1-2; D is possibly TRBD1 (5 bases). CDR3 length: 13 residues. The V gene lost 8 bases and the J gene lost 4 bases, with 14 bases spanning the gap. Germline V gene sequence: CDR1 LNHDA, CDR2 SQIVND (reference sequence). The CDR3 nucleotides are TGTGCCAGTGAGAAGCAGGGCGGCTATGGCTACACCTTC. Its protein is CASEKQGGYGYTF.

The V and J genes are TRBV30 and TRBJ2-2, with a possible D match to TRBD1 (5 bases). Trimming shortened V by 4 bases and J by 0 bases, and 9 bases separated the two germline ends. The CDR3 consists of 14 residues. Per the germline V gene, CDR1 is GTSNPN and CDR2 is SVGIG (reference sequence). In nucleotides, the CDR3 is TGTGCCTGGAACAAGGGGCCGAACACCGGGGAGCTGTTTTTT. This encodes CAWNKGPNTGELFF.

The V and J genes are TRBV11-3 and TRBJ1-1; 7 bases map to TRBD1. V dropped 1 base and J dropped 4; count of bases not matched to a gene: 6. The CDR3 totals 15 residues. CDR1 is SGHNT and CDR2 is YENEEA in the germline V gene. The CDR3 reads CASSLGGGGITEAFF. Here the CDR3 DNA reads TGTGCCAGCAGCTTAGGGGGAGGGGGCATCACTGAAGCTTTCTTT.

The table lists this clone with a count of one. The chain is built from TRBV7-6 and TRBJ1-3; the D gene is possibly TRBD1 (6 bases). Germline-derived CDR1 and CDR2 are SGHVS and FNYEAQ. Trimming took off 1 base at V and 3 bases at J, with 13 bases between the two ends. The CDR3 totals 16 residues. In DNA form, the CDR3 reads TGTGCCAGCAGCTTAGTGGGGGCTGGTAATGGAAACACCATATATTTT. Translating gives CASSLVGAGNGNTIYF. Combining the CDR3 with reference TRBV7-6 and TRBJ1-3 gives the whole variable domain GAGVSQSPRYKVTKRGQDVALRCDPISGHVSLYWYRQALGQGPEFLTYFNYEAQQDKSGLPNDRFSAERPEGSISTLTIQRTEQRDSAMYRCASSLVGAGNGNTIYFGEGSWLTVV.

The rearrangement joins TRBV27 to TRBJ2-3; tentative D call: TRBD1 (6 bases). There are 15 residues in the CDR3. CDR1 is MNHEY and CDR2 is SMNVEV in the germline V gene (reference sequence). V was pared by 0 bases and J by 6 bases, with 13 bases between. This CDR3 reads CASSLSVGAGDTQYF. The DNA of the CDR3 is TGTGCCAGCAGTTTATCAGTGGGGGCAGGGGATACGCAGTATTTT.

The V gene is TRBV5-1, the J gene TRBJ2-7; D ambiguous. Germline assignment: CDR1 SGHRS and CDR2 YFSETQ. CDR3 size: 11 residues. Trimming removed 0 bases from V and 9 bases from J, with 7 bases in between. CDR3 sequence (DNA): TGCGCCAGCAGCTTGGAGGGCGCGCAGTACTTC. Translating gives CASSLEGAQYF.

The CDR3 spells CASGSTEEYEQYF. Written as DNA, the CDR3 is TGTGCTAGTGGTTCTACTGAGGAGTACGAGCAGTACTTC. This chain joins TRBV12-5 and TRBJ2-7; D gene uncertain. This CDR3 is 13 amino acids long. In germline, CDR1 is LGHNT, CDR2 FRNRAP. V dropped 4 bases and J dropped 4 bases, with 11 bases sitting between them.

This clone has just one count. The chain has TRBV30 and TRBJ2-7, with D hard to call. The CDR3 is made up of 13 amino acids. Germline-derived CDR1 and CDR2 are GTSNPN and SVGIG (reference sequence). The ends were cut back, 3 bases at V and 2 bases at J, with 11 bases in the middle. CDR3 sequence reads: CAWSSEWPYEQYF. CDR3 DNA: TGTGCCTGGAGCAGCGAATGGCCCTACGAGCAGTACTTC.

The CDR3 spells CASTPLDSLGSTEAFF. The DNA of the CDR3 is TGTGCCAGCACCCCCCTAGACAGCCTAGGTAGCACTGAAGCTTTCTTT. The rearrangement uses TRBV28 and TRBJ1-1, with a tentative D call TRBD1 (5 bases). Trimming left V 7 bases short and J 4 bases short, with 22 bases between. The CDR3 has 16 residues. Germline values: CDR1 MDHEN, CDR2 SYDVKM.

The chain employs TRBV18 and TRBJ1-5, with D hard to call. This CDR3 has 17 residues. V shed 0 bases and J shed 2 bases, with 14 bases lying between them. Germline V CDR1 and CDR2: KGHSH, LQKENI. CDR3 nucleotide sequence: TGTGCCAGCTCACCACCTCAGCAGGCCGCCCGCAATCAGCCCCAGCATTTT. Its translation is CASSPPQQAARNQPQHF.

The CDR3 protein is CASSLSGGGYEQYF. In DNA form, the CDR3 reads TGTGCCAGCAGCTTAAGCGGGGGCGGTTACGAGCAGTACTTC. The chain employs TRBV7-3 and TRBJ2-7, with D possibly TRBD2 on 7 matching bases. The CDR3 has 14 amino acids. CDR1 is SGHTA, CDR2 FQGTGA, per germline. Trimming took off 1 base at V and 4 bases at J, with 11 bases between the two ends.